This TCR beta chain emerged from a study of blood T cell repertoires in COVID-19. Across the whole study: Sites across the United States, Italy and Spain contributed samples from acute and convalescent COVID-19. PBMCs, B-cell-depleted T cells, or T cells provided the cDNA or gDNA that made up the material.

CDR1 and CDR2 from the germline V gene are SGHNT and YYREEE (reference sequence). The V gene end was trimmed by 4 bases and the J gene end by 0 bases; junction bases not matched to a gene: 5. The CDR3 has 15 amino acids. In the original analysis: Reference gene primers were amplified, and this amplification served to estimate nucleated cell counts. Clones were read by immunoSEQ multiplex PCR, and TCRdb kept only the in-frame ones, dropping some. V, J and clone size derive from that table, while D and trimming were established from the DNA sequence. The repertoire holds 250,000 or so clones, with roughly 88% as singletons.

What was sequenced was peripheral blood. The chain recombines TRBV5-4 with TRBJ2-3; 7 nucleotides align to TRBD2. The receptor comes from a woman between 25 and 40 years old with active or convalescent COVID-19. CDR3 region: CASSLGGTSTDTQYF. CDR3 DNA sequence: TGTGCCAGCAGCCTCGGGGGGACGAGCACAGATACGCAGTATTTT.